This T cell receptor beta chain was captured in a study of cytomegalovirus exposure and HLA in healthy donors. As concerns this clone: The target antigen is unknown.

Samples came from healthy bone marrow donors. PCR was performed using 60 Vbeta and 13 Jbeta primers. Some clones are missing from TCRdb's copy, which holds only in-frame ones; the method was immunoSEQ multiplex PCR. In the table there are some 130,000 clones, 70% to 75% of which are singletons. The ends were cut back, 1 base at V and 4 bases at J, with 17 bases in the middle. CDR1 is GTSNPN and CDR2 is SVGIG in the germline V gene (reference sequence). This CDR3 region has 15 residues. Findings and limits, study-wide: It was taken for granted in presence/absence analyses that sequencing depth across donors was roughly uniform.

The clonotype comes from a male donor in good health and CMV-seronegative. The chain uses TRBV30 and TRBJ2-7; D remains unclear. The sequenced material came from PBMCs. Here the CDR3 DNA reads TGTGCCTGGAGTGCCCGACACGTACCCCCTTACGAGCAGTACTTC. Its protein product is CAWSARHVPPYEQYF.